The rows below give T cell receptor beta chains drawn from one sample of a study of blood T cell repertoires in COVID-19. Libraries were prepared by immunoSEQ multiplex PCR; TCRdb keeps only in-frame clonotypes and omits some of them. The sample shows about 400,000 clones, approximately 88% of them seen only once. The sequenced material came from PBMCs or T cells enriched from blood (not recorded which). These receptors came from a woman aged 40 to 49 with acute COVID-19. Both conserved end residues are trimmed from each CDR3.

V: TRBV14; CDR3: ASSQGRDYPQETQY
V: TRBV10-3; CDR3: AISGQGLISDITGELF
V: TRBV29-1; CDR3: SVTGTGEYTQY
V: TRBV13; CDR3: ASSLPGGGENTEAF
V: TRBV2; CDR3: AGNRDPAYEQY
V: TRBV29-1; CDR3: SVGHKNSNQPQH
V: TRBV12-3/TRBV12-4; CDR3: ASSLMTGEKLF
V: TRBV10-3; CDR3: AISEAGTGRGPLNTEAF
V: TRBV7-8; CDR3: ASSSRQGDQPQH
V: TRBV30; CDR3: AWSAGAGAGELF
V: TRBV5-1; CDR3: ASSLQGAEDTQY
V: TRBV15; CDR3: ATSSRGLRNEKLF
V: TRBV2; CDR3: ASRVGAGANVLT
V: TRBV24-1; CDR3: ATNDRGIGELF
V: TRBV3-1/TRBV3-2; CDR3: ASSQFTGTEAF
V: TRBV2; CDR3: ASRDTGQGYYGYT
V: TRBV11-2; CDR3: ASSRSPTSLSYEQY
V: TRBV30; CDR3: AWSEYLPSSGNTIY
V: TRBV6-6; CDR3: ASSYGGQPQH
V: TRBV27; CDR3: ASSWSGGPDTQY
V: TRBV10-3; CDR3: ATRQTGKETPYGYT
V: TRBV10-3; CDR3: AISESFRNTGELF
V: TRBV13; CDR3: ASSPRTDTDTQY
V: TRBV27; CDR3: ASAKNRNTGELF
V: TRBV9; CDR3: ASSETSISYEQY
V: TRBV4-1; CDR3: ASSQAYSPLH
V: TRBV2; CDR3: ASSEDSSSGANVLT
V: TRBV3-1/TRBV3-2; CDR3: ASSQDALPGQPSYEQY
V: TRBV9; CDR3: ASSVVAGQGSGNTIY
V: TRBV19; CDR3: ASSIGRLTENFYGYT
V: TRBV18; CDR3: ASSAGQLYNSPLH
V: TRBV6-1; CDR3: ASSEVTGLGNIQY
V: TRBV5-8; CDR3: ASSSDRVNEQF
V: TRBV11-3; CDR3: ASSSGQGNTIY
V: TRBV5-1; CDR3: ASSFGRDSYEQY
V: TRBV6-1; CDR3: ASSEVLDRNEQF
V: TRBV7-8; CDR3: ASSPGNGGYT
V: TRBV25-1; CDR3: ASSRLAGGPNEQF
V: TRBV29-1; CDR3: SVEDRYRGLGNTIY
V: TRBV6-5; CDR3: ASSPGVNYGYT
V: TRBV19; CDR3: ASSMKSGARGQPQH
V: TRBV3-1/TRBV3-2; CDR3: ASSQVAGRGEQF
V: TRBV6-5; CDR3: ASNPQDSPGSPLH
V: TRBV30; CDR3: AWSEQLGFVDSPLH
V: TRBV2; CDR3: ASSEQGLSNTEAF
V: TRBV2; CDR3: ASSESGYEQY
V: TRBV10-3; CDR3: AITPGGETNTGELF
V: TRBV7-2; CDR3: ASSLDRATEAF
V: TRBV9; CDR3: ASSPGAGGPDTQY
V: TRBV29-1; CDR3: SGKSREPFSYNEQF